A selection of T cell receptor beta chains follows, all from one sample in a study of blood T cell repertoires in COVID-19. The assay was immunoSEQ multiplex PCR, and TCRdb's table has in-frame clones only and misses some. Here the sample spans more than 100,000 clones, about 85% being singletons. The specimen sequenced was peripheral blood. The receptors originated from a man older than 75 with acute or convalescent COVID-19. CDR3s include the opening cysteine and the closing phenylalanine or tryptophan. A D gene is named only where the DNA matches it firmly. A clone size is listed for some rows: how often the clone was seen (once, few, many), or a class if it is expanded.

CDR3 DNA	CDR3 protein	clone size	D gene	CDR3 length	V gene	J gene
TGTGCCAGCAGTCGGACAGGCTCAGCAAATCAGCCCCAGCATTTT	CASSRTGSANQPQHF	.	TRBD1	15	TRBV6-6	TRBJ1-5
TGTGCCAGCAGCTTGGGGCAGGCTAATTCACCCCTCCACTTT	CASSLGQANSPLHF	.	.	14	TRBV5-6	TRBJ1-6
TGTGCCAGCTCCGGGTGGCCCCCCCGGGAGACCCAGTACTTC	CASSGWPPRETQYF	once	.	14	TRBV27	TRBJ2-5
TGTGCCAGCAGCCTGACAGGGGTTCGGGAGACCCAGTACTTC	CASSLTGVRETQYF	.	TRBD1	14	TRBV6-5	TRBJ2-5
TGTGCCAGCAGCTCTATAGCGGGCGGAAGATACAATGAGCAGTTCTTC	CASSSIAGGRYNEQFF	once	TRBD2	16	TRBV14	TRBJ2-1
TGTGCCACCAGCTTAGGACAGTATAGCAATCAGCCCCAGCATTTT	CATSLGQYSNQPQHF	.	.	15	TRBV15	TRBJ1-5
TGTGCCAGCAGCGTGCGACTAGCAGGTGAAGATACGCAGTATTTT	CASSVRLAGEDTQYF	.	TRBD2	15	TRBV9	TRBJ2-3
TGTGCCAGCAGTGGCCGGACAGGCGCTAGCACAGATACGCAGTATTTT	CASSGRTGASTDTQYF	.	TRBD1	16	TRBV6-1	TRBJ2-3
TGTGCCAGCAGTCCGGGACAGGGGGCTTTTCAGCCCCAGCATTTT	CASSPGQGAFQPQHF	.	TRBD1	15	TRBV28	TRBJ1-5
TGTGCCACCTACTCGACCGGGGGCTTGACAGGGGCTAACTATGGCTACACCTTC	CATYSTGGLTGANYGYTF	.	TRBD1	18	TRBV28	TRBJ1-2
TGTGCCGGGCGGTCAGGGACAGGGGATGGCTACACCTTC	CAGRSGTGDGYTF	.	TRBD1	13	TRBV7-8	TRBJ1-2
TGCGCCAGCGGTCCCGGGGATGAGCAGTTCTTC	CASGPGDEQFF	.	.	11	TRBV5-1	TRBJ2-1
TGTGCCAGCAGCCCAGGCACTAGCGGGCCCTACAATGAGCAGTTCTTC	CASSPGTSGPYNEQFF	.	TRBD2	16	TRBV28	TRBJ2-1
TGCAGTGCTAGTGACGGTAGTTCAACTAATGAAAAACTGTTTTTT	CSASDGSSTNEKLFF	.	.	15	TRBV20-1	TRBJ1-4
TGTGCCAGCAGCTTAGTCTCGACTAGCGGACTAGAGCTGTTTTTT	CASSLVSTSGLELFF	.	TRBD2	15	TRBV11-3	TRBJ2-2
TGCGCCAGCAGGTGGGGGGAACTGAACACTGAAGCTTTCTTT	CASRWGELNTEAFF	.	.	14	TRBV5-1	TRBJ1-1
TGCGCCAGCAGCGGAGGGACCCTAGGGTCTAAAGAGACCCAGTACTTC	CASSGGTLGSKETQYF	once	.	16	TRBV5-1	TRBJ2-5
TGCGCCAGCAGCTTGACGGGAGTCGGCGAGCAGTACTTC	CASSLTGVGEQYF	.	.	13	TRBV5-1	TRBJ2-7
TGTGCCAGCAGCCCCGGGGGGGCGAACTATGGCTACACCTTC	CASSPGGANYGYTF	.	.	14	TRBV7-3	TRBJ1-2
TGTGCCAGCAGCTTAAGCCCGGGACAGGGCCTCTTAGGCTACACCTTC	CASSLSPGQGLLGYTF	.	TRBD1	16	TRBV7-2	TRBJ1-2
TGTGCCAGCAGCTCACAGGGTCAGGCCACTGAAGCTTTCTTT	CASSSQGQATEAFF	.	.	14	TRBV7-9	TRBJ1-1
TGTGCCAGCATGCAGGGGGCCAATTCACCCCTCCACTTT	CASMQGANSPLHF	.	TRBD1	13	TRBV6-5	TRBJ1-6
TGTGCCTCGACCAGGCGTGTCTCTGAAGCTTTCTTT	CASTRRVSEAFF	few	.	12	TRBV30	TRBJ1-1
TGTGCCAGCAGTGTGACATCCAACACTGAAGCTTTCTTT	CASSVTSNTEAFF	.	.	13	TRBV6-4	TRBJ1-1
TGTGCCAGCAGCTTGGCCAGGGGCCGGAATTCACCCCTCCACTTT	CASSLARGRNSPLHF	.	.	15	TRBV5-6	TRBJ1-6
TGCAGCGTTGACCCGACAGGCGGGGGGGAGCTGTTTTTT	CSVDPTGGGELFF	.	.	13	TRBV29-1	TRBJ2-2
TGCAGCGGGTACAGGGGGACTGAAGCTTTCTTT	CSGYRGTEAFF	few	TRBD1	11	TRBV29-1	TRBJ1-1
TGTGCCAGCAGCTTAGCCAGCAGGGGGCAACGACAACGCTACTACGAGCAGTACTTC	CASSLASRGQRQRYYEQYF	.	TRBD1	19	TRBV7-9	TRBJ2-7
TGTGCCAGCAGCCCTACAGGGGTTAACTATGGCTACACCTTC	CASSPTGVNYGYTF	.	TRBD1	14	TRBV7-2	TRBJ1-2
TGTGCCAGCAGTTCAGGGACAGGGATGGGTTCACCCCTCCACTTT	CASSSGTGMGSPLHF	.	TRBD1	15	TRBV27	TRBJ1-6
TGTGCCAGCAGCCCCCTCAGGACTTATGGCTACACCTTC	CASSPLRTYGYTF	.	.	13	TRBV12-3/TRBV12-4	TRBJ1-2
TGCGCCAGCAGTCCCGGGACAGGGGGCCAGGAGACCCAGTACTTC	CASSPGTGGQETQYF	.	TRBD1	15	TRBV23-1	TRBJ2-5
TGTGCCAGCAGTTACCCGGAGCTGAACACTGAAGCTTTCTTT	CASSYPELNTEAFF	.	.	14	TRBV6-5	TRBJ1-1
TGTGCCAGTAGTGTGACAGGGTACACCGGGGAGCTGTTTTTT	CASSVTGYTGELFF	few	TRBD1	14	TRBV19	TRBJ2-2
TGTGCCAGCAGCCCCGGGACAAGTGGCAATCAGCCCCAGCATTTT	CASSPGTSGNQPQHF	.	.	15	TRBV7-9	TRBJ1-5
TGTGCCAGCAACCCACAGGGGGCAGGCTATGGCTACACCTTC	CASNPQGAGYGYTF	.	TRBD1	14	TRBV9	TRBJ1-2
TGTGCCAGTAGTATAGGGCCGGGACTCGAAAAACTGTTTTTT	CASSIGPGLEKLFF	.	.	14	TRBV19	TRBJ1-4
TGTGCCAGCAGCCAATCACAGAACACTGAAGCTTTCTTT	CASSQSQNTEAFF	.	.	13	TRBV3-1/TRBV3-2	TRBJ1-1
TGTGCCAGCAGGCCGGAACAGGGGATCGGTTCACCCCTCCACTTT	CASRPEQGIGSPLHF	.	TRBD1	15	TRBV27	TRBJ1-6
TGTGCCAGCAGGACGATAGCGGAGGTGGCAGATACGCAGTATTTT	CASRTIAEVADTQYF	.	.	15	TRBV28	TRBJ2-3